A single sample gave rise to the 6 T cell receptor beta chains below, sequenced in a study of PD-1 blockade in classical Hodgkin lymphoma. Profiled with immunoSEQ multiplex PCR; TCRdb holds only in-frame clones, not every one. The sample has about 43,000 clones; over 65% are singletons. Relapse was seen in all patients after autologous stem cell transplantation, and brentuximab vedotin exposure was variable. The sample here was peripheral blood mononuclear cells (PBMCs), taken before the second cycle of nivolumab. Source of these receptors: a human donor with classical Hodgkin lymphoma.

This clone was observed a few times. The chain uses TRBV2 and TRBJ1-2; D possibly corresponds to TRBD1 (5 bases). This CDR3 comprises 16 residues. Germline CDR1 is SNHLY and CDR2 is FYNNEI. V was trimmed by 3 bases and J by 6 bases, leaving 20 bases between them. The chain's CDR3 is CASSESARVLSDGYTF. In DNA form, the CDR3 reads TGTGCCAGCAGTGAGAGTGCCAGGGTACTTAGTGATGGCTACACCTTC.

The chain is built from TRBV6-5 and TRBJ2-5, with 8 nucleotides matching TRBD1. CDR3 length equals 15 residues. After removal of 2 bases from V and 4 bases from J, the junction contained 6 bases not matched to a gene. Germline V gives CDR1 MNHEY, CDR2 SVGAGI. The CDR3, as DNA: TGTGCCAGCAGTTACGGCAGGGGGCTGGGAGAGACCCAGTACTTC. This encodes CASSYGRGLGETQYF.

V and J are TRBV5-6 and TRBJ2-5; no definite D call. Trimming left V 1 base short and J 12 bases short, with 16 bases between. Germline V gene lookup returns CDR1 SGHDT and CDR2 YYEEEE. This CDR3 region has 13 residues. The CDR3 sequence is CASSLHGGPAKYF. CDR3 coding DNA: TGTGCCAGCAGCTTGCACGGCGGCCCAGCGAAGTACTTC.

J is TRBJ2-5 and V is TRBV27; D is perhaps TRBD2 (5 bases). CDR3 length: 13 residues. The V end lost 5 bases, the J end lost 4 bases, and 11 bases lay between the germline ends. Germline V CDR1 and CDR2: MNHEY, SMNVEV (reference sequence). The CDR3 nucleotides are TGTGCCAGCAGTCTCGGGGTGTCAGAGACCCAGTACTTC. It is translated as CASSLGVSETQYF.

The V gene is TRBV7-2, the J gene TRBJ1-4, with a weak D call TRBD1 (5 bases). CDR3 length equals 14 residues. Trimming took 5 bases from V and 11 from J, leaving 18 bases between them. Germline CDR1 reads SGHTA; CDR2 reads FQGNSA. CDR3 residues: CASSAPGGGGKLFF. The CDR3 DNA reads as TGTGCCAGCAGCGCCCCCGGGGGGGGAGGGAAACTGTTTTTT.

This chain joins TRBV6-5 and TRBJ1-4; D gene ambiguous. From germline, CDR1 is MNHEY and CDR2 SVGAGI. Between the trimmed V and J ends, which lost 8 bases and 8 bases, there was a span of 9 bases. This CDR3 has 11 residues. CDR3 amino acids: CASSLGEKLFF. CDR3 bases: TGTGCCAGCTCGCTGGGGGAAAAACTGTTTTTT.